A single sample gave rise to the 9 T cell receptor beta chains below, sequenced in a study of control samples from healthy donors and cancer patients (dated by TCRdb to the early 2020s). Library preparation used the immunoSEQ multiplex PCR assay. TCRdb retrieved this table from immuneACCESS and kept in-frame rearrangements only. Not all clones are present; in checked studies, unresolved V genes account for under half, and no reason is known for the remainder. For this sample the table gives fewer than 200,000 clones, of which roughly 94% were detected only once. About 14% of the sample lies in the top ten. Sequenced sample: PBMCs. The receptors were sampled from a man between 60 and 70 years old with colorectal cancer.

This clone was seen a handful of times. This chain uses TRBV5-6 with TRBJ2-5, with D tentatively TRBD2 (6 bases). CDR3 size: 15 residues. Germline assignment: CDR1 SGHDT and CDR2 YYEEEE. V shed 3 bases and J shed 5 bases, with 17 bases lying between them. As DNA, the CDR3 is TGTGCCAGCAGCTCGGGGGTGACGGCCAGGGAGACCCAGTACTTC. This translates into CASSSGVTARETQYF.

V gene TRBV12-3 or TRBV12-4 combines with J gene TRBJ1-2, with D possibly matching TRBD1 (5 bases). Trimming took off 7 bases at V and 4 bases at J, with 10 bases between the two ends. The CDR3 length is 12 residues. The CDR3 nucleotides read TGTGCCAGCACCAGACAGCTCTATGGCTACACCTTC. It translates to CASTRQLYGYTF.

The J gene is TRBJ2-1, the V gene TRBV6-5; D is ambiguous. From germline, CDR1 is MNHEY and CDR2 SVGAGI. V lost 4 bases, J lost 0 bases, and 10 bases lay in between. The length of the CDR3 is 15 residues. The CDR3 bases are TGTGCCAGCAGTTCCAGCCCGACCTCCTACAATGAGCAGTTCTTC. This encodes CASSSSPTSYNEQFF.

The chain recombines TRBV2 with TRBJ1-2; the D is unclear. CDR1 and CDR2 from the germline V gene are SNHLY and FYNNEI. Trimming shortened V by 7 bases and J by 0 bases, and 9 bases separated the two germline ends. The CDR3 spans 13 residues. The CDR3 nucleotides read TGTGCCAGCAAGGTGGGAGCTAACTATGGCTACACCTTC. Protein product: CASKVGANYGYTF.

CDR3 nucleotides: TGCGCCAGCAGCCAAGATGGACTCCCCGCCGCAGATACGCAGTATTTT. This sequence encodes CASSQDGLPAADTQYF. V is TRBV4-3 and J is TRBJ2-3; TRBD2 might be the D (5 bases). This CDR3 is 16 amino acids long. Germline CDR1 and CDR2: LGHNA and YSLEER. V lost 0 bases to trimming and J lost 4 bases, with 14 bases between them.

The chain couples TRBV30 to TRBJ2-1; 13 bases are shared with TRBD2. This CDR3 is 19 amino acids long. V gave up 2 bases and J gave up 5 bases; unmatched junction bases: 15. Germline values: CDR1 GTSNPN, CDR2 SVGIG (reference sequence). CDR3 protein: CAWSFSRTSGGLGNNEQFF. CDR3 DNA: TGTGCCTGGAGTTTCAGTAGGACTAGCGGGGGCTTGGGGAACAATGAGCAGTTCTTC. The entire variable domain, with the rest obtained from reference TRBV30 and TRBJ2-1, is as follows: SQTIHQWPATLVQPVGSPLSLECTVEGTSNPNLYWYRQAAGRGLQLLFYSVGIGQISSEVPQNLSASRPQDRQFILSSKKLLLSDSGFYLCAWSFSRTSGGLGNNEQFFGPGTRLTVL.

V and J are TRBV28 and TRBJ1-2, with 11 bases that match TRBD1. The trim removed 5 bases at V and 0 bases at J, leaving 14 bases unmatched. The germline V gene encodes CDR1 MDHEN and CDR2 SYDVKM. CDR3 length: 19 amino acids. The DNA of the CDR3 is TGTGCCAGCAGTCCTCTCCTAGGGACAGGGGGAGGGTCTAACTATGGCTACACCTTC. This translates into CASSPLLGTGGGSNYGYTF.

The chain uses TRBV6-5 and TRBJ2-1; a weak D match, TRBD1 (6 bases). Trimming left V 6 bases short and J 6 bases short, with 18 bases between. This CDR3 region has 15 residues. The germline CDR1 and CDR2 sequences are MNHEY and SVGAGI. The CDR3 loop reads CASRPQGYGANEQFF. The CDR3 DNA follows: TGTGCCAGCAGACCCCAGGGGTATGGGGCCAATGAGCAGTTCTTC.

The J gene is TRBJ1-1, the V gene TRBV27; no definite D call. This CDR3 region has 14 residues. Looked up from germline, CDR1 is MNHEY and CDR2 is SMNVEV (reference sequence). Trimming pared 3 bases from V and 1 base from J, leaving 9 bases between. The CDR3 sequence is CASSFGQRNTEAFF. CDR3 DNA sequence: TGTGCCAGCAGTTTCGGGCAGCGGAACACTGAAGCTTTCTTT.